What follows describes a single T cell receptor beta chain. What it binds is not known. The observed sequence ends 3 residues before the CDR3 terminus, with the missing tail filled in from the germline J gene. This record belongs to a study of T cells in women clearing cervical HPV infection. Germline CDR1 and CDR2: SGHVS and FQNEAQ. The CDR3 has 16 residues. After removal of 3 bases from V and 6 bases from J, the junction contained 6 bases not matched to a gene. Points from the study as a whole: Richness differences could reflect unmeasured T-cell content per sample. Repertoire richness, not evenness, was significantly elevated in CIN3+ cases versus controls.

Only in-frame clones appear in the TCRdb table, and some are missing; sequencing was by immunoSEQ multiplex PCR. Its listing shows about 31,000 clones. Input material: blood buffy coat. The receptor's source is a woman aged 18 to 75 with a cervical HPV16 infection that either progressed to CIN3+ or cleared (not recorded which). The chain uses TRBV7-8 and TRBJ2-5, with 14 bases that match TRBD2. CDR3 in amino acids: CASSFRLAGGLKTQYF. The covered CDR3 bases are TGTGCCAGCAGCTTTAGACTAGCGGGGGGGCTGAAGACC.